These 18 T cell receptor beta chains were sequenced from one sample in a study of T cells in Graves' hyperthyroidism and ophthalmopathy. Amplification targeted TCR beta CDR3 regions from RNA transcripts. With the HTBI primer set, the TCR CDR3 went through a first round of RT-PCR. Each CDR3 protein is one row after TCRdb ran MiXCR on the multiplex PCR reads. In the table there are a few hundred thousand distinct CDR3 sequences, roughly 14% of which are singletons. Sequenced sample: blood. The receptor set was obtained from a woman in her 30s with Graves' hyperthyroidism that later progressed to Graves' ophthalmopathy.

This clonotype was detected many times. The CDR3 sequence: CSAWGGQGAEKLFF. DNA for the CDR3: TGCAGTGCTTGGGGGGGACAGGGCGCCGAAAAACTGTTTTTT. The rearrangement links TRBV20-1 to TRBJ1-4, with TRBD1 matching 9 bases. V dropped 5 bases and J dropped 8; count of bases not matched to a gene: 9. CDR3 length equals 14 residues. Germline lookup yields CDR1 DFQATT and CDR2 SNEGSKA (reference sequence).

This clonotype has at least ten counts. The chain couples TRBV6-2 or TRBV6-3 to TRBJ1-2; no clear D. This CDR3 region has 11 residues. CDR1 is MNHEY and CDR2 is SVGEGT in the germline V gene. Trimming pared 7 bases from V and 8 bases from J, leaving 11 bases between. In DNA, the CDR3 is TGTGCCAGCAATAAGGACGGCGGCTACACCTTC. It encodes CASNKDGGYTF.

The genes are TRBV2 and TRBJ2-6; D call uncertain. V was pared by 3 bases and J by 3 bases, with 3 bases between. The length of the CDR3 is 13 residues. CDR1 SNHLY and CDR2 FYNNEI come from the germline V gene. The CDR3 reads CASSEDGANVLTF. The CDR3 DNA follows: TGTGCCAGCAGTGAGGATGGGGCCAACGTCCTGACTTTC. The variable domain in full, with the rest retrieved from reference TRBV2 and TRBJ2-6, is EPEVTQTPSHQVTQMGQEVILRCVPISNHLYFYWYRQILGQKVEFLVSFYNNEISEKSEIFDDQFSVERPDGSNFTLKIRSTKLEDSAMYFCASSEDGANVLTFGAGSRLTVL.

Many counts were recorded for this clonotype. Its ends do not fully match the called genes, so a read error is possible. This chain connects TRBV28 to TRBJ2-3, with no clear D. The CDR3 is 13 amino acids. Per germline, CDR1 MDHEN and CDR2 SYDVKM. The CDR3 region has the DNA TGTGCCAGCAATCCCTCCCGCACAAATACGCAGTATTTT. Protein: CASNPSRTNTQYF.

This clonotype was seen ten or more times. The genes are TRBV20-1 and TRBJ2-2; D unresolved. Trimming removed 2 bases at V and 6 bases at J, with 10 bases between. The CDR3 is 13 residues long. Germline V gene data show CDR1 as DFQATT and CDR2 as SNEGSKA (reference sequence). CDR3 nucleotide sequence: TGCAGTGCTAGACCCCTGGGGTCCGGGGAGCTGTTTTTT. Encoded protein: CSARPLGSGELFF.

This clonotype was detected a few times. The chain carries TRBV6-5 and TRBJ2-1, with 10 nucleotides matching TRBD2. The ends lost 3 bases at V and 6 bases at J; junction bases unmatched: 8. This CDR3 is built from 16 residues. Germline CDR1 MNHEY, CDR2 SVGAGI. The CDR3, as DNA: TGTGCCAGCAGTTATACTAGCGGGACTAATTCCAATGAGCAGTTCTTC. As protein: CASSYTSGTNSNEQFF.

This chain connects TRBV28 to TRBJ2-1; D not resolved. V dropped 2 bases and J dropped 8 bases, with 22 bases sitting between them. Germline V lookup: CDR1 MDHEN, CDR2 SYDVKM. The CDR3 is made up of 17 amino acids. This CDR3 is CASSLGRTPSWSHEQFF. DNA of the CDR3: TGTGCCAGCAGTTTAGGCCGTACCCCAAGTTGGTCCCATGAGCAGTTCTTC.

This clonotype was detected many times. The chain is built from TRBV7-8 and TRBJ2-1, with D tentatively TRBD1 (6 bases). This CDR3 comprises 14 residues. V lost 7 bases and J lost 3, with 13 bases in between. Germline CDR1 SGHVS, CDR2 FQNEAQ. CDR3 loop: CASTLGGYYNEQFF. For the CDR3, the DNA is TGTGCCAGCACCCTAGGGGGATACTACAATGAGCAGTTCTTC.

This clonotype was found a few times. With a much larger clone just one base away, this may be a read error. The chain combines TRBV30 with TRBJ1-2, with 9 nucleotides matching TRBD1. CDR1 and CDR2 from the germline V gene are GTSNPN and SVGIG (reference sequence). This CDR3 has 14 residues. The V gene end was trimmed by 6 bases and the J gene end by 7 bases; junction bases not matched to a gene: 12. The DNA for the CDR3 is TGTGCCTGTTCCCAGGACAGGGGACTCTGTGGCTACACCTTC. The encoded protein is CACSQDRGLCGYTF.

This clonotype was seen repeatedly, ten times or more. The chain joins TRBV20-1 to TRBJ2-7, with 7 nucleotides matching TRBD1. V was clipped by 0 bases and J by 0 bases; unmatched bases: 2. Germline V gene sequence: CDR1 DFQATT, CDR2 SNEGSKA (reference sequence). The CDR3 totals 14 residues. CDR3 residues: CSARERGPSYEQYF. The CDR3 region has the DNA TGCAGTGCTAGAGAAAGGGGGCCCTCCTACGAGCAGTACTTC.

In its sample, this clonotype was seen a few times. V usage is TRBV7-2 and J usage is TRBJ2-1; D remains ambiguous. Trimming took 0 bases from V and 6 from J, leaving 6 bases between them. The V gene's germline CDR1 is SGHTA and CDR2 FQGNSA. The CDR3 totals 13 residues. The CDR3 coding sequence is TGTGCCAGCAGCTTAGCGGTTGTCAATGAGCAGTTCTTC. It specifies CASSLAVVNEQFF. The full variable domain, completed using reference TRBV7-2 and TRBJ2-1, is GAGVSQSPSNKVTEKGKDVELRCDPISGHTALYWYRQSLGQGLEFLIYFQGNSAPDKSGLPSDRFSAERTGGSVSTLTIQRTQQEDSAVYLCASSLAVVNEQFFGPGTRLTVL.

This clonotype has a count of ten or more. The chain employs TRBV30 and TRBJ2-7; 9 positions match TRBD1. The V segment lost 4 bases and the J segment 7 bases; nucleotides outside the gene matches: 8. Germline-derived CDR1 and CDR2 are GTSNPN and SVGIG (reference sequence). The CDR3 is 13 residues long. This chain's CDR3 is CAWTQGAGDEQYF. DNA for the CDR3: TGTGCCTGGACACAGGGGGCCGGGGATGAGCAGTACTTC.

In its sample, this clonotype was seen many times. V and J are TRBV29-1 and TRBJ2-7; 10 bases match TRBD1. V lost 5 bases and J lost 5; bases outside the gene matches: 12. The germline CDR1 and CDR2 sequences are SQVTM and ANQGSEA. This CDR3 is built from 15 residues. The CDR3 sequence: CSVSKGGTGVHEQYF. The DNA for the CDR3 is TGCAGCGTTTCAAAGGGGGGGACAGGGGTCCACGAGCAGTACTTC.

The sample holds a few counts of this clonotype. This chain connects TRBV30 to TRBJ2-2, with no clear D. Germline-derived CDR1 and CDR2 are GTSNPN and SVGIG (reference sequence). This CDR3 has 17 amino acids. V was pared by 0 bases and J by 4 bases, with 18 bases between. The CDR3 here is CAWSVLRPADRTGELFF. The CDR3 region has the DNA TGTGCCTGGAGTGTACTGAGGCCGGCGGATCGCACCGGGGAGCTGTTTTTT.

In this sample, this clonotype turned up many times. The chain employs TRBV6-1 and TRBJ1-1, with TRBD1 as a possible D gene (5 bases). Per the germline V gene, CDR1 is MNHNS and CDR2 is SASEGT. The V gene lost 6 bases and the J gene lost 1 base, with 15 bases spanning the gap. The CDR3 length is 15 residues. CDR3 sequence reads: CASRAPGTRNTEAFF. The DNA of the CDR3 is TGTGCCAGCAGGGCCCCGGGGACGCGGAACACTGAAGCTTTCTTT.

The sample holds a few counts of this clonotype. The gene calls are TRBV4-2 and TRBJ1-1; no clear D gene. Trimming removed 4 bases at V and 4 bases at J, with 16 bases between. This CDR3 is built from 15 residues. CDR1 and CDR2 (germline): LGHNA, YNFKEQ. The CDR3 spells CASSPDEIWRTEAFF. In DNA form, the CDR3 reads TGTGCCAGCAGCCCTGACGAAATCTGGCGCACTGAAGCTTTCTTT.

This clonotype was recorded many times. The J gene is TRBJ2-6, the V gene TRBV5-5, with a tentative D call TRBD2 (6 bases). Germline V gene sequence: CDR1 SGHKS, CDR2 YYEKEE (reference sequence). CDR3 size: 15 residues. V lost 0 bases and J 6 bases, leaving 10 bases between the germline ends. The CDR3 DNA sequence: TGTGCCAGCAGCTTGGTGAGGGACTCGGCCAACGTCCTGACTTTC. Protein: CASSLVRDSANVLTF.

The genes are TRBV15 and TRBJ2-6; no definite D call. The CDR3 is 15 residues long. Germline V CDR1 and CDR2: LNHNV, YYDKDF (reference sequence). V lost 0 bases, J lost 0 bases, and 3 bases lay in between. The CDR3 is CATSRDHSGANVLTF. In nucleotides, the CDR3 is TGTGCCACCAGCAGAGATCACTCTGGGGCCAACGTCCTGACTTTC.